One and the same sample provided the 6 T cell receptor beta chains below, sequenced in a study of shared clonotypes between healthy human individuals. The assay was immunoSEQ multiplex PCR, and TCRdb's table has in-frame clones only and misses some. The data show approximately 2,000,000 clones, around 93% seen once. Sequences were obtained from naive CD4+ T cells from PBMCs. Subset defined: CD45RA+ positively selected. Receptors originate from a young man in good health. Some clones in this sample may be carry-over from other donors' samples.

The chain has TRBV21-1 and TRBJ2-3; the table's D gene call, TRBD1, was not cross checked with the DNA. TRBV21-1 is recorded as a pseudogene. The CDR3 is made up of 19 amino acids. For the CDR3, the DNA is TGTGCCAGCAGCAAAGGAGGAGGACAGGGGTCCCATAGCACAGATACGCAGTATTTT. Translating it yields CASSKGGGQGSHSTDTQYF.

In DNA form, the CDR3 reads TGTGCCAGCAGCTTAACGACAGGGGCCGTATCGGATACGCAGTATTTT. It yields the protein CASSLTTGAVSDTQYF. The chain joins TRBV7-3 to TRBJ2-3; 8 nucleotides match TRBD1. This CDR3 is 16 amino acids long. The J segment lost 6 bases and the V segment lost 0 bases, leaving 8 bases of the junction unmatched. Germline loops: CDR1 SGHTA, CDR2 FQGTGA.

The V call is TRBV4-1, the J call TRBJ2-7, with D hard to call. Trimming removed 1 base from V and 2 bases from J, with 9 bases in between. CDR3 length: 14 amino acids. Germline lookup yields CDR1 MGHRA and CDR2 YSYEKL. The CDR3 spells CASSQATGAYEQYF. In nucleotides, the CDR3 is TGCGCCAGCAGCCAAGCTACGGGCGCCTACGAGCAGTACTTC.

This clone was recorded only once. This chain connects TRBV5-1 to TRBJ2-3; D may be TRBD2 (6 bases). Deletions cut 6 bases from V and 2 bases from J, with 13 bases between. The germline V gene encodes CDR1 SGHRS and CDR2 YFSETQ. This CDR3 region has 14 residues. CDR3 DNA sequence: TGCGCCAGCAATAGCGGATTACCCACAGATACGCAGTATTTT. Translation: CASNSGLPTDTQYF.

This clone appeared a single time. The CDR3 is CAIRGTTDTQYF. CDR3 DNA: TGTGCCATCAGGGGAACAACAGATACGCAGTATTTT. The V call is TRBV10-3, the J call TRBJ2-3; D is unresolved. The length of the CDR3 is 12 residues. Trimming removed 6 bases from V and 3 bases from J, with 7 bases in between. CDR1 ENHRY and CDR2 SYGVKD come from the germline V gene.

The CDR3 nucleotides read TGTGCCATCAGGACTAGCGGGAGGGCCAGTGAGCAGTTCTTC. It codes for CAIRTSGRASEQFF. The chain couples TRBV10-3 to TRBJ2-1; 14 bases are a match to TRBD2. Looked up from germline, CDR1 is ENHRY and CDR2 is SYGVKD. The CDR3 runs 14 residues. J gave up 9 bases and V 6 bases, and 4 bases lay outside the gene matches.